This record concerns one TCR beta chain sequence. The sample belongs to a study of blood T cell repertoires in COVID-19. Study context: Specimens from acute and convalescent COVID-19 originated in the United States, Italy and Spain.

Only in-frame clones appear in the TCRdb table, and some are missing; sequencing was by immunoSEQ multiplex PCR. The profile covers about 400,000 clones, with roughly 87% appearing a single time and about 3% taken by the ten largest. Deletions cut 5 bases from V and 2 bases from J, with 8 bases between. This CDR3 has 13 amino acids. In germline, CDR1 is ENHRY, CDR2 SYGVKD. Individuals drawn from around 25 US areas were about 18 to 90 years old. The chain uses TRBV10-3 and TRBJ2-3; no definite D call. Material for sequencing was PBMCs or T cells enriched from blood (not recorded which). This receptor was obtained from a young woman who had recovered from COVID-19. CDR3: CAISQEPTDTQYF. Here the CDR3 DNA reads TGTGCCATCAGTCAGGAACCCACAGATACGCAGTATTTT.